Listed here are 23 T cell receptor beta chains from one sample, sequenced in a study of T cell repertoires in cytomegalovirus infection. TCRdb re-derived calls from the reads in MiXCR, one entry per CDR3 protein. The table lists approximately 120,000 distinct CDR3 sequences, 25% to 35% of them singletons. Their recognized antigens are unknown. The input for sequencing was CD8+ T cells from cultured PBMCs, taken from culture after CMV antigen stimulation. All receptors derive from a human donor in good health (CMV status not recorded). Some clones in this sample may be carry-over from other donors' samples.

This clonotype was seen many times. This chain joins TRBV4-1 and TRBJ1-1; no definite D call. This CDR3 spans 17 amino acids. CDR1 and CDR2 (germline): MGHRA, YSYEKL. Between the trimmed V and J ends, which lost 1 base and 1 base, there was a span of 16 bases. CDR3 protein: CASSQAGYGVRNTEAFF. The DNA of the CDR3 is TGCGCCAGCAGCCAAGCTGGTTATGGGGTCCGGAACACTGAAGCTTTCTTT.

The rearrangement joins TRBV6-8 to TRBJ1-6; 8 nucleotides agree with TRBD1. The germline gives CDR1 MNHGY, CDR2 SAAAGT. V dropped 5 bases and J dropped 6; count of bases not matched to a gene: 6. The CDR3 extends over 15 amino acids. The CDR3 DNA reads TGTGCCAGCAGTCCCGGGACAGGTTCTAATTCACCCCTCCACTTT. Protein sequence: CASSPGTGSNSPLHF.

The chain combines TRBV27 with TRBJ2-7; 8 bases map to TRBD1. Germline-derived CDR1 and CDR2 are MNHEY and SMNVEV (reference sequence). V dropped 5 bases and J dropped 1; count of bases not matched to a gene: 10. This CDR3 contains 16 residues. CDR3 loop: CASSPRQGYDSYEQYF. The DNA for the CDR3 is TGTGCCAGCAGTCCGAGACAGGGGTACGATTCCTACGAGCAGTACTTC.

In DNA, the CDR3 is TGTGCCAGCAGTTACTCGCACTACAATCAGCCCCAGCATTTT. This encodes CASSYSHYNQPQHF. The chain carries TRBV6-2 or TRBV6-3 and TRBJ1-5; the D is unclear. The CDR3 length is 14 residues. Germline V gene lookup returns CDR1 MNHEY and CDR2 SVGEGT. Trimming shortened V by 0 bases and J by 3 bases, and 6 bases separated the two germline ends.

Only a few counts were recorded for this clonotype. This chain uses TRBV6-2 or TRBV6-3 with TRBJ1-1, with unresolved D. The germline V gene encodes CDR1 MNHEY and CDR2 SVGEGT. This CDR3 contains 13 residues. The V and J ends lost 5 bases and 1 base respectively, with 8 bases between them. In DNA, the CDR3 is TGTGCCAGCAGTATTTCGGCGAACACTGAAGCTTTCTTT. Translated: CASSISANTEAFF.

In this sample, this clonotype turned up once. CDR3 sequence: CASSLGDQNEKLFF. The CDR3 DNA reads TGTGCCAGCAGCTTAGGCGACCAGAATGAAAAACTGTTTTTT. The rearrangement links TRBV11-3 to TRBJ1-4, with D uncertain. The germline gives CDR1 SGHNT, CDR2 YENEEA. This CDR3 has 14 amino acids. Between the trimmed V and J ends, which lost 1 base and 5 bases, there was a span of 8 bases.

The CDR3 coding sequence is TGTGCCAGCAGTTTAGACAGGGGGTACGATACGCAGTATTTT. It yields the protein CASSLDRGYDTQYF. The J gene is TRBJ2-3, the V gene TRBV28; 9 bases fit TRBD1. The ends lost 2 bases at V and 6 bases at J; junction bases unmatched: 3. Germline loops: CDR1 MDHEN, CDR2 SYDVKM. The CDR3 is made up of 14 amino acids. Combining the CDR3 with reference TRBV28 and TRBJ2-3 gives the whole variable domain DVKVTQSSRYLVKRTGEKVFLECVQDMDHENMFWYRQDPGLGLRLIYFSYDVKMKEKGDIPEGYSVSREKKERFSLILESASTNQTSMYLCASSLDRGYDTQYFGPGTRLTVL.

At least ten counts were recorded for this clonotype. V is TRBV13 and J is TRBJ1-5; D is ambiguous. Trimming pared 8 bases from V and 2 bases from J, leaving 10 bases between. Germline-derived CDR1 and CDR2 are PRHDT and FYEKMQ (reference sequence). The CDR3 length is 13 residues. CDR3 DNA sequence: TGTGCCAGCGCCCCTGGACGCAATCAGCCCCAGCATTTT. It codes for CASAPGRNQPQHF.

V and J are TRBV2 and TRBJ1-5; D not resolved. V lost 4 bases to trimming and J lost 4 bases, with 8 bases between them. CDR3 length: 13 amino acids. CDR1 SNHLY and CDR2 FYNNEI come from the germline V gene. CDR3 sequence (DNA): TGTGCCAGCAGTGTACGGAGGAATCAGCCCCAGCATTTT. As protein: CASSVRRNQPQHF.

Ten or more counts support this clonotype. The genes are TRBV19 and TRBJ2-6; D is unclear. This CDR3 is built from 16 residues. CDR1 LNHDA and CDR2 SQIVND come from the germline V gene (reference sequence). Trimming took off 8 bases at V and 0 bases at J, with 14 bases between the two ends. The CDR3: CASLASISSGANVLTF. The CDR3 region has the DNA TGTGCCAGTTTGGCCTCCATATCCTCTGGGGCCAACGTCCTGACTTTC.

V gene TRBV4-2 combines with J gene TRBJ1-3; D gene ambiguous. The length of the CDR3 is 16 residues. Between the trimmed V and J ends, which lost 0 bases and 0 bases, there was a span of 9 bases. The germline CDR1 and CDR2 sequences are LGHNA and YNFKEQ. The CDR3 loop reads CASSQDPDGSGNTIYF. CDR3 DNA sequence: TGTGCCAGCAGCCAAGATCCGGACGGCTCTGGAAACACCATATATTTT.

This clonotype has a single count. V usage is TRBV13 and J usage is TRBJ1-6; 7 bases match TRBD1. The V segment lost 5 bases and the J segment 0 bases; nucleotides outside the gene matches: 10. Germline V lookup: CDR1 PRHDT, CDR2 FYEKMQ (reference sequence). The CDR3 is 18 residues long. CDR3 protein: CASSDGGAGGSYNSPLHF. The CDR3 DNA reads as TGTGCCAGCAGCGACGGAGGGGCAGGGGGCTCCTATAATTCACCCCTCCACTTT.

This clonotype came up many times. This chain connects TRBV7-2 to TRBJ2-5; D gene uncertain. CDR3 length: 15 amino acids. Trimming stripped 5 bases from V and 5 bases from J, with 18 bases between. CDR1 is SGHTA and CDR2 is FQGNSA in the germline V gene. CDR3 in amino acids: CASSPRTLGIETQYF. The DNA of the CDR3 is TGTGCCAGCAGCCCTCGTACTTTAGGTATCGAGACCCAGTACTTC.

V usage is TRBV11-2 and J usage is TRBJ2-1, with TRBD1 matching over 8 bases. The V segment lost 1 base and the J segment 1 base; nucleotides outside the gene matches: 6. This CDR3 contains 17 residues. CDR1 is SGHAT and CDR2 is FQNNGV in the germline V gene. The DNA for the CDR3 is TGTGCCAGCAGCTTAGGAGGGACAGGTGAATCCTACAATGAGCAGTTCTTC. The encoded protein is CASSLGGTGESYNEQFF. The whole variable domain, filled in from reference TRBV11-2 and TRBJ2-1, reads EAGVAQSPRYKIIEKRQSVAFWCNPISGHATLYWYQQILGQGPKLLIQFQNNGVVDDSQLPKDRFSAERLKGVDSTLKIQPAKLEDSAVYLCASSLGGTGESYNEQFFGPGTRLTVL.

This chain joins TRBV4-3 and TRBJ2-5; 7 nucleotides match TRBD2. Looked up from germline, CDR1 is LGHNA and CDR2 is YSLEER. The CDR3 extends over 14 amino acids. J was trimmed by 4 bases and V by 6 bases; bases with no gene match: 8. CDR3 sequence reads: CASSLSSGRETQYF. CDR3 DNA sequence: TGCGCCAGCAGTTTATCTAGCGGTAGAGAGACCCAGTACTTC.

The sample holds many counts of this clonotype. V gene TRBV5-5 combines with J gene TRBJ1-1; possibly TRBD1 for D (5 bases). V lost 4 bases to trimming and J lost 5 bases, with 15 bases between them. Germline V gene data show CDR1 as SGHKS and CDR2 as YYEKEE (reference sequence). The CDR3 runs 14 residues. The CDR3 nucleotides are TGTGCCAGCAGCCATGTGTCAGGGTGGACTGAAGCTTTCTTT. Translated: CASSHVSGWTEAFF.

This chain uses TRBV19 with TRBJ2-1; possible D gene TRBD1, 5 bases. V lost 2 bases and J lost 4, with 6 bases in between. The germline V gene encodes CDR1 LNHDA and CDR2 SQIVND (reference sequence). This CDR3 is built from 13 residues. Here the CDR3 DNA reads TGTGCCAGTAGTATACAGGGATACAATGAGCAGTTCTTC. Its protein is CASSIQGYNEQFF.

Only a few counts were recorded for this clonotype. The chain combines TRBV7-4 with TRBJ2-7, with 8 positions matching TRBD1. Losses at the gene ends were 6 bases for V and 2 bases for J; bases not matched to a gene: 6. The CDR3 loop spans 14 amino acids. Per the germline V gene, CDR1 is SGHVT and CDR2 is SQSDAQ. CDR3 nucleotide sequence: TGTGCCAGCAGTTCCCGGGACAGGACCTACGAGCAGTACTTC. It yields the protein CASSSRDRTYEQYF.

Only a few counts were recorded for this clonotype. The V and J genes are TRBV7-9 and TRBJ1-5; D unresolved. Germline loops: CDR1 SEHNR, CDR2 FQNEAQ (reference sequence). The ends were cut back, 2 bases at V and 6 bases at J, with 5 bases in the middle. The CDR3 totals 12 residues. The DNA of the CDR3 is TGTGCCAGCAGCTTATGGGGTCAGCCCCAGCATTTT. Its translation: CASSLWGQPQHF.

The V and J genes are TRBV19 and TRBJ2-2; 8 bases line up with TRBD1. Germline-derived CDR1 and CDR2 are LNHDA and SQIVND (reference sequence). V lost 7 bases, J lost 8 bases, and 9 bases stayed unmatched. The CDR3 runs 14 residues. The CDR3 is CASIKDRVSGELFF. The DNA for the CDR3 is TGTGCCAGTATAAAGGACAGGGTCTCAGGGGAGCTGTTTTTT.

This clonotype occurred a few times. The gene calls are TRBV11-2 and TRBJ2-5; 9 nucleotides line up with TRBD2. The CDR3 has 17 residues. In germline, CDR1 is SGHAT, CDR2 FQNNGV. V shed 3 bases and J 5 bases; nucleotides not matched to a gene: 13. This CDR3 reads CASSLETLRGGRETQYF. CDR3 DNA sequence: TGTGCCAGCAGCTTGGAAACCTTGCGGGGGGGCCGCGAGACCCAGTACTTC.

The CDR3 DNA follows: TGTGCCAGCAGTCCAAGGACAGGGCGGTACAATGAGCAGTTCTTC. Protein sequence: CASSPRTGRYNEQFF. The chain uses TRBV27 and TRBJ2-1, with 8 bases matching TRBD1. The V gene end was trimmed by 5 bases and the J gene end by 4 bases; junction bases not matched to a gene: 7. The CDR3 has 15 residues. Looked up from germline, CDR1 is MNHEY and CDR2 is SMNVEV (reference sequence).

This clonotype was found a few times. The V gene is TRBV20-1, the J gene TRBJ2-1, with D possibly being TRBD1 or TRBD2 (5 bases each). This CDR3 contains 16 residues. The V end lost 0 bases, the J end lost 0 bases, and 12 bases lay between the germline ends. Germline CDR1 DFQATT, CDR2 SNEGSKA (reference sequence). The CDR3 nucleotides are TGCAGTGCTAGAGATTGGGACGGTAGCTCCTACAATGAGCAGTTCTTC. Encoded protein: CSARDWDGSSYNEQFF.